Given below is one TCR beta chain in context. The junction departs from the called germline gene at one end, perhaps through a read error. This sample was taken from a study of blood T cell repertoires in COVID-19. Study-level information: Samples representing acute and convalescent COVID-19 were sourced from the United States, Italy and Spain.

Only in-frame clones appear in the TCRdb table, and some are missing; sequencing was by immunoSEQ multiplex PCR. Of 300,000 to 400,000 clones listed, 87% were seen once; the top ten hold around 8.9%. CDR1 and CDR2 from the germline V gene are SGHDN and FVKESK. CDR3 length equals 15 residues. The sequenced sample consisted of peripheral blood. This clonotype was sampled from a man in his thirties or forties with COVID-19, enrolled during active disease. The V call is TRBV14, the J call TRBJ2-1; 8 bases map to TRBD2. The CDR3 loop is CAISQFSSGYNEQFF. The CDR3 bases are TGTGCCATCAGCCAATTTTCTAGCGGGTACAATGAGCAGTTCTTC.